This record looks at one T cell receptor (beta chain) sequence and its context. Its antigen is not known. The source of the sample is a study of T cells in Graves' hyperthyroidism and ophthalmopathy. Study summary: The blood sample was taken at first diagnosis, before treatment began.

The germline V and J ends were trimmed by 3 bases and 2 bases, with 23 bases remaining between them. The CDR3 extends over 17 amino acids. Germline-derived CDR1 and CDR2 are DFQATT and SNEGSKA (reference sequence). RNA transcripts provided the source from which TCR beta CDR3 regions were amplified. Using the HTBI primer set, a first-round RT-PCR was run on the TCR CDR3. TCRdb fed the multiplex PCR reads into MiXCR, producing one record per CDR3 protein. Here the sample spans around 690,000 distinct CDR3 sequences, around 15% being singletons. General study points: Most thyroid clonotypes expanded above 0.001 were also detected in blood.

The chain links TRBV20-1 to TRBJ2-7; D is uncertain. This TCR came from a man aged 50 to 59 with Graves' hyperthyroidism. Sequencing was done on a sample of blood. Here the CDR3 DNA reads TGCAGTGCTAGGGAGCCAACTTCCGACTTTGCCACCTACGAGCAGTACTTC. Protein sequence: CSAREPTSDFATYEQYF.